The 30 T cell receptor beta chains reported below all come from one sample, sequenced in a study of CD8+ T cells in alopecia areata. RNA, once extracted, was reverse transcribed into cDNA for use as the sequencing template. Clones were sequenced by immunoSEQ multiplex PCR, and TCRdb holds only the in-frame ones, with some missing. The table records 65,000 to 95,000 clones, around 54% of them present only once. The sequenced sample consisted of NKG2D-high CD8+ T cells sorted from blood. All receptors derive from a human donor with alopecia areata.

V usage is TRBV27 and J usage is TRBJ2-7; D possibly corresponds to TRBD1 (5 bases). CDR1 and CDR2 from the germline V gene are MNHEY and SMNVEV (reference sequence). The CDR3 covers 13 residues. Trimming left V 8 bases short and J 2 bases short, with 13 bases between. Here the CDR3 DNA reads TGTGCCAGCCGCTACTCGGACACCTACGAGCAGTACTTC. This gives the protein CASRYSDTYEQYF.

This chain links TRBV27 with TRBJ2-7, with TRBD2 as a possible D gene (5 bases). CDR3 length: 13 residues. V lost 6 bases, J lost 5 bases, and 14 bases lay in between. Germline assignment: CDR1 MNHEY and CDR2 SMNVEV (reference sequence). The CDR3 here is CASSEGPEDEQYF. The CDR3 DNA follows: TGTGCCAGCAGCGAGGGCCCAGAGGACGAGCAGTACTTC.

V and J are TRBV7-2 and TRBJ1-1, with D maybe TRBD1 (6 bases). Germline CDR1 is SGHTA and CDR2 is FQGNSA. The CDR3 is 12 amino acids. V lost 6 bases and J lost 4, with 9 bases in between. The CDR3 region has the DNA TGTGCCAGCAGTAAAGGGGGCACTGAAGCTTTCTTT. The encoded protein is CASSKGGTEAFF.

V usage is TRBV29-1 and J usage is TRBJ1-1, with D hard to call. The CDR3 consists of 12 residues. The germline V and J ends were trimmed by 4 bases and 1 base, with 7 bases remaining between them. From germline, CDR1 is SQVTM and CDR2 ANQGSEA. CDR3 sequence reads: CSVGGENTEAFF. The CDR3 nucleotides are TGCAGCGTTGGGGGAGAGAACACTGAAGCTTTCTTT.

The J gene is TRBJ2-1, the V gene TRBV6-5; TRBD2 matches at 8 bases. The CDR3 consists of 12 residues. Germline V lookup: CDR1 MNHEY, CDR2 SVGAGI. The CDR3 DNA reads TGTGCTAGTAGTACGGGAGGGAATGAGCAGTTCTTC. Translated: CASSTGGNEQFF.

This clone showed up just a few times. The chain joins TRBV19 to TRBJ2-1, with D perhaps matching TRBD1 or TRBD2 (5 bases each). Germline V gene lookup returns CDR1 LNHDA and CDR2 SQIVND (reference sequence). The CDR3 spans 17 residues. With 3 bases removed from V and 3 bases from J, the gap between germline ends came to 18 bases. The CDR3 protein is CASSIRVGVRVYNEQFF. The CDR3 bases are TGTGCCAGTAGTATCAGGGTCGGGGTAAGGGTCTACAATGAGCAGTTCTTC.

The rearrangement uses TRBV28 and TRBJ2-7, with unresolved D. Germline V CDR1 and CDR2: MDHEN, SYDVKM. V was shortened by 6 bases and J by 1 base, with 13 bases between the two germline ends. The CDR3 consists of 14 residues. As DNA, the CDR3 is TGTGCCAGCAGCGCTGACCGGTATTCCTACGAGCAGTACTTC. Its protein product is CASSADRYSYEQYF. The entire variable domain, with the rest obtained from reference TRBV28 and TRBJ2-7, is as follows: DVKVTQSSRYLVKRTGEKVFLECVQDMDHENMFWYRQDPGLGLRLIYFSYDVKMKEKGDIPEGYSVSREKKERFSLILESASTNQTSMYLCASSADRYSYEQYFGPGTRLTVT.

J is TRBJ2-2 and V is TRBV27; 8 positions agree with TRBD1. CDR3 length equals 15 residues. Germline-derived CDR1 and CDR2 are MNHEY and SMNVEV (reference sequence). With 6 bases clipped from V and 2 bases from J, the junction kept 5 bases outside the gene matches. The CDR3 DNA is TGTGCCAGCAGCCGAGACAGGGGCAACACCGGGGAGCTGTTTTTT. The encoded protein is CASSRDRGNTGELFF.

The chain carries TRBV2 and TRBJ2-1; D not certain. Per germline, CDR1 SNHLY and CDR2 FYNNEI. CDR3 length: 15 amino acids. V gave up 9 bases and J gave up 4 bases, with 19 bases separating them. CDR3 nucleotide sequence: TGTGCCAGAGCAGAAAGCGTATTAAAGTACAATGAGCAGTTCTTC. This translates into CARAESVLKYNEQFF.

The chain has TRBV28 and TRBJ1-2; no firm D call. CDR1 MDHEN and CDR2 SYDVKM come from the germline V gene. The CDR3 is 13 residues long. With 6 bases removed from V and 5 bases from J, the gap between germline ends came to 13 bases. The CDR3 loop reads CASRILGAYGYTF. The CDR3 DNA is TGTGCCAGCAGAATTCTAGGCGCGTATGGCTACACCTTC.

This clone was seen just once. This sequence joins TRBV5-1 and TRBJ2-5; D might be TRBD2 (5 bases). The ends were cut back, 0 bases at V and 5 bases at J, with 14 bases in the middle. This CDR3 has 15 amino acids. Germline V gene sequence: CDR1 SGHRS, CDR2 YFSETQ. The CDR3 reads CASSLEPGGGETQYF. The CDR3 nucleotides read TGCGCCAGCAGCTTGGAGCCAGGTGGAGGTGAGACCCAGTACTTC.

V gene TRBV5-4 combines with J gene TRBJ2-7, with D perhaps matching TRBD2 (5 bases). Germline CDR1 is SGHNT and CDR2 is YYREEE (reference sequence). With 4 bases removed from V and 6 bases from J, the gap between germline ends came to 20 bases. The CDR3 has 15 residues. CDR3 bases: TGTGCCAGCAGCCGGTCAACCCGGACTGACTCCGAGCAGTACTTC. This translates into CASSRSTRTDSEQYF.

The DNA of the CDR3 is TGTGCCAGCAGCCAAGTGGGTACCGCCCCCGAGCAGTACTTC. Translation: CASSQVGTAPEQYF. The chain joins TRBV14 to TRBJ2-7, with D unresolved. The CDR3 is 14 residues long. V dropped 1 base and J dropped 6 bases, with 13 bases sitting between them. Germline V gene sequence: CDR1 SGHDN, CDR2 FVKESK.

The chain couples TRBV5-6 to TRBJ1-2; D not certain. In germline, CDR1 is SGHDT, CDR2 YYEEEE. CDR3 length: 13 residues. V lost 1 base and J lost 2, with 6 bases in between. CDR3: CASSLSSNYGYTF. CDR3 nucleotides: TGTGCCAGCAGCTTGTCCAGCAACTATGGCTACACCTTC. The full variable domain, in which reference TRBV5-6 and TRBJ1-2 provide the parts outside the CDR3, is DAGVTQSPTHLIKTRGQQVTLRCSPKSGHDTVSWYQQALGQGPQFIFQYYEEEERQRGNFPDRFSGHQFPNYSSELNVNALLLGDSALYLCASSLSSNYGYTFGSGTRLTVV.

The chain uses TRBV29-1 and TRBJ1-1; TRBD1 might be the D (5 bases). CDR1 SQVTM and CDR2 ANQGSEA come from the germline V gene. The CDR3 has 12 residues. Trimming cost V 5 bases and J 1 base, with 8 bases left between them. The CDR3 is CSVTGQNTEAFF. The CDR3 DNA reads TGCAGCGTTACCGGACAGAACACTGAAGCTTTCTTT. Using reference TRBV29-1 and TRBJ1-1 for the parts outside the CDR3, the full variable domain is SAVISQKPSRDICQRGTSLTIQCQVDSQVTMMFWYRQQPGQSLTLIATANQGSEATYESGFVIDKFPISRPNLTFSTLTVSNMSPEDSSIYLCSVTGQNTEAFFGQGTRLTVV.

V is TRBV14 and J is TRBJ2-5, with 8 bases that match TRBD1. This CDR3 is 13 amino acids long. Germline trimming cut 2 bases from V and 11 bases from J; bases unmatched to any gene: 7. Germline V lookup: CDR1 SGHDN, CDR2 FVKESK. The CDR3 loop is CASSQSPGGVQYF. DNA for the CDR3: TGTGCCAGCAGCCAAAGTCCAGGGGGCGTGCAGTACTTC. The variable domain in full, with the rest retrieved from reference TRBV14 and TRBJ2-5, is EAGVTQFPSHSVIEKGQTVTLRCDPISGHDNLYWYRRVMGKEIKFLLHFVKESKQDESGMPNNRFLAERTGGTYSTLKVQPAELEDSGVYFCASSQSPGGVQYFGPGTRLLVL.

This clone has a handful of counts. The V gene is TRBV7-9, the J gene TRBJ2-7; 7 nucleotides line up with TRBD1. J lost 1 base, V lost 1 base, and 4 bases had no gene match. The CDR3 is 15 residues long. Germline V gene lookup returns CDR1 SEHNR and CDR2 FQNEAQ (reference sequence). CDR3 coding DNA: TGTGCCAGCAGCTTAGAGGACAGGCCATCCTACGAGCAGTACTTC. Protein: CASSLEDRPSYEQYF.

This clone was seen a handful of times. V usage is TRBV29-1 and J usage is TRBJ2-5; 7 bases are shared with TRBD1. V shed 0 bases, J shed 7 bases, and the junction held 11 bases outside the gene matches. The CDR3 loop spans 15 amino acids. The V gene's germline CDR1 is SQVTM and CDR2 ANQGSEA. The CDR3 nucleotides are TGCAGCGTTGAAGATAGGGGGCAGGGGTTGGGGACCCAGTACTTC. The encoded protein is CSVEDRGQGLGTQYF.

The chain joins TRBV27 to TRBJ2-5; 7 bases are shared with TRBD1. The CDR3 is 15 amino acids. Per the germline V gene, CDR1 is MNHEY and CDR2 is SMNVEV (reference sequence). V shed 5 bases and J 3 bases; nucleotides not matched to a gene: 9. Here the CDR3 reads CASSAEGAKEETQYF. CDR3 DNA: TGTGCCAGCAGTGCCGAGGGGGCCAAGGAAGAGACCCAGTACTTC.

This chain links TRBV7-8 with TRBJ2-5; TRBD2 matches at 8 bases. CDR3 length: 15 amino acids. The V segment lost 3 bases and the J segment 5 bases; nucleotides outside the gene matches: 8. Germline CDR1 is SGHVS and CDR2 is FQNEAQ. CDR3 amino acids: CASSFNGRAVETQYF. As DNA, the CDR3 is TGTGCCAGCAGCTTTAACGGGAGGGCCGTGGAGACCCAGTACTTC.

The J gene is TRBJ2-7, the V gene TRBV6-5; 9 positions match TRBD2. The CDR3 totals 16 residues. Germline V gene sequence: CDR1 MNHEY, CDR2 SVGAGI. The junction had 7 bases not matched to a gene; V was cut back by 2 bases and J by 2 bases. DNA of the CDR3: TGTGCCAGCAGTTACGATTTAGGCGGGGGGGCCTACGAGCAGTACTTC. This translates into CASSYDLGGGAYEQYF.

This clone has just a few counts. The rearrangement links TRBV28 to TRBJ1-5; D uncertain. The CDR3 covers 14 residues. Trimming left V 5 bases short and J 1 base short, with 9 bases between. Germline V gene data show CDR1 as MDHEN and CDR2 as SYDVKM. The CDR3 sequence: CASSLGLSNQPQHF. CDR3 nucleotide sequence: TGTGCCAGCAGTCTAGGTTTGAGCAATCAGCCCCAGCATTTT.

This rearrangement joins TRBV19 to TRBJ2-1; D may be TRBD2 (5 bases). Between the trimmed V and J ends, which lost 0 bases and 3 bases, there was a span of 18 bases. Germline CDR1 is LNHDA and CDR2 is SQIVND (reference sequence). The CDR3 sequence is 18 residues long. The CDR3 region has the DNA TGTGCCAGTAGTATAGATCCCGAGGCAGGACTCGTCTACAATGAGCAGTTCTTC. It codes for CASSIDPEAGLVYNEQFF.

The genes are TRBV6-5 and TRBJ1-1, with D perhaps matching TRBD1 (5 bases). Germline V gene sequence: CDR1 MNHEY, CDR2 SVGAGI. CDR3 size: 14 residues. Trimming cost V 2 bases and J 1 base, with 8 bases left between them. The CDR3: CASSYRGGNTEAFF. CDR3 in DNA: TGTGCCAGCAGTTACCGGGGGGGGAACACTGAAGCTTTCTTT.

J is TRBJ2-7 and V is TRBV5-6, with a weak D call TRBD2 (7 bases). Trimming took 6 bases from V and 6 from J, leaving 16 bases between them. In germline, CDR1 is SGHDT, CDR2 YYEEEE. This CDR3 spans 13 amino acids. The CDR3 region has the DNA TGTGCCAGCAACCTGGGAGGGGGGCCCGAGCAGTACTTC. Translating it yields CASNLGGGPEQYF.

CDR3 DNA: TGTGCCAGCAGCTGGGGACGGACGGTCTGGGAGCAGTACTTC. Encoded protein: CASSWGRTVWEQYF. The chain carries TRBV5-6 and TRBJ2-7; D tentatively reads TRBD1 or TRBD2 (5 bases each). The germline V and J ends were trimmed by 3 bases and 7 bases, with 17 bases remaining between them. Per germline, CDR1 SGHDT and CDR2 YYEEEE. The CDR3 is made up of 14 amino acids. The whole variable domain, remainder taken from reference TRBV5-6 and TRBJ2-7, is DAGVTQSPTHLIKTRGQQVTLRCSPKSGHDTVSWYQQALGQGPQFIFQYYEEEERQRGNFPDRFSGHQFPNYSSELNVNALLLGDSALYLCASSWGRTVWEQYFGPGTRLTVT.

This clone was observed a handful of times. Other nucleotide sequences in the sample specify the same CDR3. CDR3 in amino acids: CSVPGQETQYF. The CDR3 DNA is TGCAGCGTTCCCGGCCAAGAGACCCAGTACTTC. J is TRBJ2-5 and V is TRBV29-1; D gene unclear. Germline lookup yields CDR1 SQVTM and CDR2 ANQGSEA. V lost 5 bases, J lost 1 base, and 5 bases lay in between. The CDR3 extends over 11 amino acids.

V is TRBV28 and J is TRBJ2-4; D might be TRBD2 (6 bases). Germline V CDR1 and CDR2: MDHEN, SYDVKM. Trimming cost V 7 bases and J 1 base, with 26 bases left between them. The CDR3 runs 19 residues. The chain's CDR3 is CASTPPRDFSLGAKNIQYF. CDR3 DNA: TGTGCCAGCACCCCGCCTCGGGACTTTTCTCTGGGGGCCAAAAACATTCAGTACTTC.

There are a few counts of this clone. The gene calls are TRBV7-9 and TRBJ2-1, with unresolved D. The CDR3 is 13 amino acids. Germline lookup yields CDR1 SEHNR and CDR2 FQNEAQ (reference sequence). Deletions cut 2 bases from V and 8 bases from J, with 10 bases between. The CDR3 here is CASSLSEIDEQFF. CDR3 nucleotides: TGTGCCAGCAGCTTATCAGAAATAGATGAGCAGTTCTTC.

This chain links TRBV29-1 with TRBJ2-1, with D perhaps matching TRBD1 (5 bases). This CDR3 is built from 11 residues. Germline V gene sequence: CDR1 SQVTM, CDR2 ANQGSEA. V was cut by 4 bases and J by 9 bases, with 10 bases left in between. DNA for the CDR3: TGCAGCGTTGGGGGCGTACCTGAGCAGTTCTTC. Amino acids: CSVGGVPEQFF.